This TCR beta chain came from a study of response to subunit inactivated influenza vaccine. Findings of the study overall: Authors suggested few new T cells are recruited by each seasonal influenza vaccination.

One entry per CDR3 protein results from TCRdb running MiXCR on the RT-PCR reads. The table records about 530,000 distinct CDR3 sequences, 10% to 15% of them present only once. Regarding this clonotype: Its target is not known.

The CDR3 length is 12 residues. Germline V gene lookup returns CDR1 SGHRS and CDR2 YFSETQ. The V end lost 2 bases, the J end lost 4 bases, and 6 bases lay between the germline ends. This receptor was identified in a man between 50 and 59 years old who received an inactivated influenza vaccine. The rearrangement links TRBV5-1 to TRBJ1-1; D is uncertain. The starting material was PBMCs from blood, obtained roughly 48 days after vaccination. The DNA of the CDR3 is TGCGCCAGCAGCTTCGGGCCCACTGAAGCTTTCTTT. Translated, it gives CASSFGPTEAFF.